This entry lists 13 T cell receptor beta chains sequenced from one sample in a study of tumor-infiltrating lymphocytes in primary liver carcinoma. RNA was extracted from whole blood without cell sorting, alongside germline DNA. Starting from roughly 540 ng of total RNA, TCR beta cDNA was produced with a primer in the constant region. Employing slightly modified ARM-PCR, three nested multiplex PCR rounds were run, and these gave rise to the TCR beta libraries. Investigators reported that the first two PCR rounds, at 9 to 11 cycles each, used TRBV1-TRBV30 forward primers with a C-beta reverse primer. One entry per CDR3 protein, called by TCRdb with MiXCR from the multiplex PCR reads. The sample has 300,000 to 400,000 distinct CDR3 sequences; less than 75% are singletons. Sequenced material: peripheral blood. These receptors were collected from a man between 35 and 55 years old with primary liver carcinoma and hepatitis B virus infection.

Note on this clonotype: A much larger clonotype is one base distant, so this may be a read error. For the CDR3, the DNA is TGTGCCAGCAGTTCCCTCGGACTAGCGGGAGGGCCGGCCTACAATGAGCAGTTCTTC. This translates into CASSSLGLAGGPAYNEQFF. This sequence joins TRBV6-2 or TRBV6-3 and TRBJ2-1, with 15 bases lining up with TRBD2. Germline V CDR1 and CDR2: MNHEY, SVGEGT. V dropped 4 bases and J dropped 2; count of bases not matched to a gene: 9. The CDR3 is 19 residues long.

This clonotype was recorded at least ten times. DNA for the CDR3: TGTGCCAGCAGTTTCGCGGACAGGGGAAAGCAGTACTTC. Residues: CASSFADRGKQYF. The chain is built from TRBV12-3 or TRBV12-4 and TRBJ2-7, with 9 bases fitting TRBD1. V shed 3 bases, J shed 8 bases, and the junction held 5 bases outside the gene matches. CDR3 length: 13 residues.

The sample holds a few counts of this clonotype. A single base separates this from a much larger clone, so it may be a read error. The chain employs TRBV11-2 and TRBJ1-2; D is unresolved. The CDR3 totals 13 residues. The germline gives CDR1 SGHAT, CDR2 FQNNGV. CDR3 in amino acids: CAGSLKATYGYTF. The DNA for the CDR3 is TGTGCCGGCAGCTTAAAAGCGACCTATGGCTACACCTTC. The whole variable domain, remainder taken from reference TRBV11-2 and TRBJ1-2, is EAGVAQSPRYKIIEKRQSVAFWCNPISGHATLYWYQQILGQGPKLLIQFQNNGVVDDSQLPKDRFSAERLKGVDSTLKIQPAKLEDSAVYLCAGSLKATYGYTFGSGTRLTVV.

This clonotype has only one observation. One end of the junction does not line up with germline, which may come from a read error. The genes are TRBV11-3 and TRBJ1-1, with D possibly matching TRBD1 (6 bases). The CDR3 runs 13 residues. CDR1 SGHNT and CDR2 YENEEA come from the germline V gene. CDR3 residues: CASCLGWDTEVFF. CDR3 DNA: TGTGCCAGCTGCTTAGGCTGGGACACTGAAGTTTTCTTT.

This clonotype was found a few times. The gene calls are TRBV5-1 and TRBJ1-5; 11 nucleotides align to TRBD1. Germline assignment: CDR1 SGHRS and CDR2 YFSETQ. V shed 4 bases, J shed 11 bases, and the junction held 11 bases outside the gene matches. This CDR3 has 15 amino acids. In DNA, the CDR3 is TGCGCCAGCAGCGAGGGGACAGGGGGACTTCGGGCCCAGCATTTT. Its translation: CASSEGTGGLRAQHF. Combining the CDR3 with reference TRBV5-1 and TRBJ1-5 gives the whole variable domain KAGVTQTPRYLIKTRGQQVTLSCSPISGHRSVSWYQQTPGQGLQFLFEYFSETQRNKGNFPGRFSGRQFSNSRSEMNVSTLELGDSALYLCASSEGTGGLRAQHFGDGTRLSIL.

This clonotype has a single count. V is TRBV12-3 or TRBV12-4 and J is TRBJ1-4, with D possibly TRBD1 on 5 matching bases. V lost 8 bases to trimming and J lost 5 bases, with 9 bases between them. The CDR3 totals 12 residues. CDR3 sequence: CASGTRNEKLFF. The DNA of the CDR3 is TGTGCCAGCGGGACGAGGAATGAAAAACTGTTTTTT.

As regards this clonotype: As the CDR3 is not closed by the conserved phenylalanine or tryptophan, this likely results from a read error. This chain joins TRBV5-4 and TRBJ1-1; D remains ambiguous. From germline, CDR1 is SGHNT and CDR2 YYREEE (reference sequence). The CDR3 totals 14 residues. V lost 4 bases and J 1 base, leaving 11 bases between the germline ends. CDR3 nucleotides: TGTGCCAGCAGCGCCGGACGGACGAACACTGAAGCTTTCTCT. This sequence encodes CASSAGRTNTEAFS.

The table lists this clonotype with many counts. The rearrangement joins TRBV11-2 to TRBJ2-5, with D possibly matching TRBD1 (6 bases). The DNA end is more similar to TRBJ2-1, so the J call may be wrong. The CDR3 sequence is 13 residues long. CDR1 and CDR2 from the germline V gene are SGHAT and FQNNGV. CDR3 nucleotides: TGTGCCAGCAGCGTCGGACAGCAAGAGACCCAGTTCTTC. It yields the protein CASSVGQQETQFF.

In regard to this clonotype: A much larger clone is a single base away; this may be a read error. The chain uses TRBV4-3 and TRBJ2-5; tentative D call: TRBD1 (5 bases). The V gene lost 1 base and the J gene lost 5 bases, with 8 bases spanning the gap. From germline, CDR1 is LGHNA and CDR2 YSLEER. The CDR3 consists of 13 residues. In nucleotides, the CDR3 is TGCGCCAGCAGCCAAGTAGCAGGGGAGACCCAGTACTTC. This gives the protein CASSQVAGETQYF.

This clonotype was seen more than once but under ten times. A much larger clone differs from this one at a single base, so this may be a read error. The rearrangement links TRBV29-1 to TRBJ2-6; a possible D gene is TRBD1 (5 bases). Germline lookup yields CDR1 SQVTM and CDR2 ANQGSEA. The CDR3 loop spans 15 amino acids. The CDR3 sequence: CSVEGADSGANVPTF. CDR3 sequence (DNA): TGCAGCGTGGAAGGGGCCGACTCTGGGGCCAACGTCCCGACTTTC.

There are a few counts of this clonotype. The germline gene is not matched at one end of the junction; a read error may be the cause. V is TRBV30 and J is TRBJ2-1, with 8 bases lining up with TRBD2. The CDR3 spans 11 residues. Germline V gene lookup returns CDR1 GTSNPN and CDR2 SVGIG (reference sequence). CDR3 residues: CAWSVAGRGIF. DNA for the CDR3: TGTGCCTGGAGTGTTGCCGGGAGGGGAATCTTC. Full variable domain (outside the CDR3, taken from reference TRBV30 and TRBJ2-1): SQTIHQWPATLVQPVGSPLSLECTVEGTSNPNLYWYRQAAGRGLQLLFYSVGIGQISSEVPQNLSASRPQDRQFILSSKKLLLSDSGFYLCAWSVAGRGIFGPGTRLTVL.

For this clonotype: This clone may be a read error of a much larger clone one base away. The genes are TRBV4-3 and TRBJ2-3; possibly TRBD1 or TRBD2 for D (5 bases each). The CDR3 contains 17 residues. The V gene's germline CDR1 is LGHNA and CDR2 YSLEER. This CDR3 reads CARSQQTGGSSTDTQYF. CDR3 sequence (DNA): TGCGCCAGGAGCCAACAGACTGGGGGTTCTAGCACAGATACGCAGTATTTT.

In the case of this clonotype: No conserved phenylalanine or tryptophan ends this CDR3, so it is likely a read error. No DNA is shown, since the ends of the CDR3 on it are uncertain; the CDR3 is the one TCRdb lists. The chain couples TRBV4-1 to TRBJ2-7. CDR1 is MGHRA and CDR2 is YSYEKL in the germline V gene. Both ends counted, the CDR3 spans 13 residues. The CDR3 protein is CASSPSRWYERYY.